The source of this T cell receptor beta chain is a study of blood T cell repertoires in COVID-19. Using immunoSEQ multiplex PCR, the repertoire was profiled, and TCRdb retains in-frame clones only, with some absent. The sample comprises 250,000 to 400,000 clones, around 88% of which are singletons, and around 1.6% rests with the top ten. This CDR3 has 15 residues. The V gene's germline CDR1 is SGHTA and CDR2 FQGTGA. The V and J ends lost 2 bases and 9 bases, in that order; junction bases with no gene match: 10. This sequence was found in a woman in her 30s with COVID-19, enrolled during active disease. The rearrangement joins TRBV7-3 to TRBJ2-5; 9 nucleotides align to TRBD2. The sequencing sample was made of peripheral blood. The CDR3: CASSLGGGEPGAQYF. CDR3 sequence (DNA): TGTGCCAGCAGCTTAGGCGGGGGGGAGCCAGGGGCCCAGTACTTC.